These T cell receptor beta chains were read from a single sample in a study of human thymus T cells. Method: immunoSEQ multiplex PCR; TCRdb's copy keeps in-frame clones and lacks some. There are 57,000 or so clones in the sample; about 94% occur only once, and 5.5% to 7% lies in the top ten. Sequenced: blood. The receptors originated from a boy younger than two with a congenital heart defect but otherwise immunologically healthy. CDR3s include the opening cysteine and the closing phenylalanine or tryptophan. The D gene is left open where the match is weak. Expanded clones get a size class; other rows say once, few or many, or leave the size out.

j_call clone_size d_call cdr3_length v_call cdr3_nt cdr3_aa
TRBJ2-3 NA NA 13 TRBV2 TGTGCCAGCAGGCGACAGGGCGGGGGTACGCAGTATTTT CASRRQGGGTQYF
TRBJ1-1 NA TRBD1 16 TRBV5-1 TGCGCCAGCAGCTTGACCGGGACAGGGGGCAGCACTGAAGCTTTCTTT CASSLTGTGGSTEAFF
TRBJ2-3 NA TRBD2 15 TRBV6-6 TGTGCCAGCACTCGAAGGACTAGTTGGGCAGATACGCAGTATTTT CASTRRTSWADTQYF
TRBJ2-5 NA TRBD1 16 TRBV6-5 TGTGCCAGCAGTTACTGGGCAGGGGGTCCCCAAGAGACCCAGTACTTC CASSYWAGGPQETQYF
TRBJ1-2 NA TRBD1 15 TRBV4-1 TGCGCCAGCAGCCAAGGACAGGGATTCAACTATGGCTACACCTTC CASSQGQGFNYGYTF
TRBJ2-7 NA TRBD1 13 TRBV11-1 TGTGCCAGCACCGGACAGGGCCCCTACGAGCAGTACTTC CASTGQGPYEQYF
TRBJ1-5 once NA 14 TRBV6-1 TGTGCCAGCAGTGAGCAGGGAGTCAATCAGCCCCAGCATTTT CASSEQGVNQPQHF
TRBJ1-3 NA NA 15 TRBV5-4 TGTGCCAGCAGCTCCTTCGCGAGCTCTGGAAACACCATATATTTT CASSSFASSGNTIYF
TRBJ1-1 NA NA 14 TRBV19 TGTGCCAGTAGTATAGTGGGAGGGGCTGCTGAAGCTTTCTTT CASSIVGGAAEAFF
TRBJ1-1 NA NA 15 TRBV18 TGTGCCAGCTCACCAACGATGTTGGGGAACACTGAAGCTTTCTTT CASSPTMLGNTEAFF
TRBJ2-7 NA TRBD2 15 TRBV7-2 TGTGCCAGCAGCTTATTTTCCAGCGGGAGAGGCGAGCAGTACTTC CASSLFSSGRGEQYF
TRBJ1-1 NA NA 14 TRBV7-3 TGTGCCAGCAGCCCCACCGTGGGAGCCTCTGAAGCTTTCTTT CASSPTVGASEAFF
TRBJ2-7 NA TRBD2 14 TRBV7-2 TGTGCCAGCAGCCCGGGACTAGCAGCCTACGAGCAGTACTTC CASSPGLAAYEQYF
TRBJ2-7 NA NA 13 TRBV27 TGTGCCAGCAGTTTAAATGGGGCCTACGAGCAGTACTTC CASSLNGAYEQYF
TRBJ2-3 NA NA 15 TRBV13 TGTGCCAGCAGCTTAGGGGGACGGCGCACAGATACGCAGTATTTT CASSLGGRRTDTQYF
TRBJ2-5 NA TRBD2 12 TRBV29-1 TGCAGCGTGACTAGCGGTAGTGAGACCCAGTACTTC CSVTSGSETQYF
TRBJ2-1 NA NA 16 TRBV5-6 TGTGCCAGCAGCTTGGCCCCTGGGGCGGGGTACAATGAGCAGTTCTTC CASSLAPGAGYNEQFF
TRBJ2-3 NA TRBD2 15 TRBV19 TGTGCCAGTAGCACACTAGCGGGAGGTCAAGATACGCAGTATTTT CASSTLAGGQDTQYF
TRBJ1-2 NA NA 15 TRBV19 TGTGCCAGTAGTATACTCCACGGGACATTTCCTTACTACACCTTC CASSILHGTFPYYTF
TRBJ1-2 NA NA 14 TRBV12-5 TGTGCTAGTGGTTTGTTTGGAGTTCCTAATGGCTACACCTTC CASGLFGVPNGYTF
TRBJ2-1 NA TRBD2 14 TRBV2 TGTGCCAGCGGCGGTATGGCGGGAGGGGATGAGCAGTTCTTC CASGGMAGGDEQFF
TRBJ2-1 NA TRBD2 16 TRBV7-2 TGTGCCAGCAGCTTTAGCGGGGCGGAGCCCTACAATGAGCAGTTCTTC CASSFSGAEPYNEQFF
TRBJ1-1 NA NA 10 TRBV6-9 TGTGCCAGGATACCTACAGAAGCTTTCTTT CARIPTEAFF
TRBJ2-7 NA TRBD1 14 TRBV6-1 TGTGCCAGCAGTGCTTACAGGGGGTACTACGAGCAGTACTTC CASSAYRGYYEQYF
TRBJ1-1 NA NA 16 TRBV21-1 TGTGCCAGCAGCCAACCGGGCCCCGATGGGGACACTGAAGCTTTCTTT CASSQPGPDGDTEAFF
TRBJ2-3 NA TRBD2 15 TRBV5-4 TGTGCCCCTTCCGAGGGCGGGGGATACACAGATACGCAGTATTTT CAPSEGGGYTDTQYF
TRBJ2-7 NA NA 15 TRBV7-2 TGTGCCAGCAGCTTGTTTCCCGGGGGGCACCTCGAGCAGTACTTC CASSLFPGGHLEQYF
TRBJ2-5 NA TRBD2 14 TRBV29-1 TGCAGCGTTGAAGCACTAGCGGGAGGGGAGACCCAGTACTTC CSVEALAGGETQYF
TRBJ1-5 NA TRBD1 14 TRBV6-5 TGTGCCAGCAGACGAACAGGGGTTCGGCAGCCCCAGCATTTT CASRRTGVRQPQHF
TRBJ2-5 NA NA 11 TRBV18 TGTGCCAGCGTTCGAGAAGAGACCCAGTACTTC CASVREETQYF
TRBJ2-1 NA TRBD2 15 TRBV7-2 TGTGCCAGCAGCTTAGGCAGCGGGGGGGAAGGTGAGCAGTTCTTC CASSLGSGGEGEQFF
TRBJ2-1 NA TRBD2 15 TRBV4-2 TGTGCCAGCAGCCAAGGCAGCGGGGATTACAATGAGCAGTTCTTC CASSQGSGDYNEQFF
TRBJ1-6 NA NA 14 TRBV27 TGTGCCAGCAGTTTATCCAGGGGTAATTCACCCCTCCACTTT CASSLSRGNSPLHF
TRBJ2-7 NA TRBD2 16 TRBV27 TGTGCCAGCAGCTCCAACATAGCGGGAGGTACCTACGAGCAGTACTTC CASSSNIAGGTYEQYF
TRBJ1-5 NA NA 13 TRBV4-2 TGTGCCAGCGGGCCCGGGAGGAATCAGCCCCAGCATTTT CASGPGRNQPQHF
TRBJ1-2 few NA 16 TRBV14 TGTGCCAGCAGCCAGCAAGATGGAAGGGGGAACTATGGCTACACCTTC CASSQQDGRGNYGYTF
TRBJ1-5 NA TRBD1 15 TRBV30 TGTGCCTGGGGGACAGGGTTCAATAGCAATCAGCCCCAGCATTTT CAWGTGFNSNQPQHF
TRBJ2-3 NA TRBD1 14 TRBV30 TGTGCCTGGAAGATACAGGGGCGTACAGATACGCAGTATTTT CAWKIQGRTDTQYF
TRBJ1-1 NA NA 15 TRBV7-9 TGTGCCAGCAGCTACCTCCAGGTCAAGATTACTGAAGCTTTCTTT CASSYLQVKITEAFF
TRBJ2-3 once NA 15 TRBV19 TGTGCCAGTAGTACTCCCGGGACTCTCACAGATACGCAGTATTTT CASSTPGTLTDTQYF
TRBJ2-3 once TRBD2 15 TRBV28 TGTGCCAGCAGTTTAGGGACTACCAGCACAGATACGCAGTATTTT CASSLGTTSTDTQYF
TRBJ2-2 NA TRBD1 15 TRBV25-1 TGTGCCAGCAGTGAAATGACAGGGTACACCGGGGAGCTGTTTTTT CASSEMTGYTGELFF
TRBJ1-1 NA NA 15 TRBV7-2 TGTGCCAGCAGCTTACGGCGGGGGCTCAGCACTGAAGCTTTCTTT CASSLRRGLSTEAFF
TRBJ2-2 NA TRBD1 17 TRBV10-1 TGCGCCAGCACAGGCGGGAAGGGACAGGGGAACACCGGGGAGCTGTTTTTT CASTGGKGQGNTGELFF
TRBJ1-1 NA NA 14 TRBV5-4 TGTGCCAGCAGGTCCCAGGGGATGAACACTGAAGCTTTCTTT CASRSQGMNTEAFF
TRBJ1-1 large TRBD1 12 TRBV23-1 TGCGCCAGCAGGGACAGGGGGAGTGAAGCTTTCTTT CASRDRGSEAFF
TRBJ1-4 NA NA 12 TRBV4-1 TGCGCCAGCAGCCAAGAGCGGGAAAAACTGTTTTTT CASSQEREKLFF
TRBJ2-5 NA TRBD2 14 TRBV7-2 TGTGCCAGCAGCGCTACTAGCGCCGTAGAGACCCAGTACTTC CASSATSAVETQYF
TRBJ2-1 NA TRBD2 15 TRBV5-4 TGTGCCAGCCAACGGGCGGGGGGAAAAAACAATGAGCAGTTCTTC CASQRAGGKNNEQFF
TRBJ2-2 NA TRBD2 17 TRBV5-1 TGCGCCAGCAGCTCCCAGACTAGCGGGAGGATGACCGGGGAGCTGTTTTTT CASSSQTSGRMTGELFF